The sequence of this TCR beta chain was determined in a study of blood T cell repertoires in COVID-19. Whole-study context: Acute and convalescent COVID-19 specimens originated in the United States, Italy and Spain.

In germline, CDR1 is SGHRS, CDR2 YFSETQ. V lost 0 bases to trimming and J lost 2 bases, with 13 bases between them. The CDR3 consists of 16 residues. Authors' methods: For nucleated cells, counts were estimated from reference gene primer amplification. Sequencing used immunoSEQ multiplex PCR; TCRdb keeps in-frame clones, though not all of them. V and J calls and clone size come straight from that table; D and trimming were deduced from the DNA. The sample consists of tens of thousands of clones, 85% to 90% of them appearing once. The sequenced sample was peripheral blood. The V and J genes are TRBV5-1 and TRBJ2-3, with D unclear. This sequence originates from an older man with acute or convalescent COVID-19. For the CDR3, the DNA is TGCGCCAGCAGCTTGGTGTCTGGGCCACCCACAGATACGCAGTATTTT. It translates to CASSLVSGPPTDTQYF.